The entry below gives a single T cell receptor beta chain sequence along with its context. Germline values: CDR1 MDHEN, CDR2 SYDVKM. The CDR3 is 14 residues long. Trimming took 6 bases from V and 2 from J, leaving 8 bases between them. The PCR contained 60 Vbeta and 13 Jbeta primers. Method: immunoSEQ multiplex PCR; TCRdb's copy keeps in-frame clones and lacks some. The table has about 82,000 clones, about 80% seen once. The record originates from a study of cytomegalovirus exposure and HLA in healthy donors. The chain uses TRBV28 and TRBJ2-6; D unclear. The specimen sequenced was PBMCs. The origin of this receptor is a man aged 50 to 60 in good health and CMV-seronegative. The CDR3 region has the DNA TGTGCCAGCAGGCTTGAGCCTGGGGCCAACGTCCTGACTTTC. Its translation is CASRLEPGANVLTF.